This entry describes one T cell receptor beta chain. The data were obtained in a study of PD-L1 blockade in urothelial cancer. The wider study: Around 2014 therapy began: atezolizumab 1,200 mg intravenously every 3 weeks. Bladder-origin urothelial cancer in males covered most of the roughly 29 patients. At 3 weeks after treatment start (second dose) and again at 6 weeks, blood was analyzed.

Here immunoSEQ multiplex PCR was the method, and the copy in TCRdb shows in-frame clones only, minus some. This sample yields about 120,000 clones, of which roughly 82% are seen a single time; about 2.4% belongs to the top ten. As for time point: peripheral blood 6 weeks after treatment start. Patients yielded 1 to 8 samples each, pretreatment and on-treatment. The J segment lost 7 bases and the V segment lost 4 bases, leaving 5 bases of the junction unmatched. The CDR3 is 16 amino acids. The V gene's germline CDR1 is SEHNR and CDR2 FQNEAQ (reference sequence). The starting material was PBMCs, obtained around atezolizumab (anti-PD-L1) treatment. The TCR sequence derives from a man aged 50 to 60 with urothelial cancer. V usage is TRBV7-9 and J usage is TRBJ2-1, with 15 bases matching TRBD2. CDR3 amino acids: CASSSTGTSGRNEQFF. The CDR3 coding sequence is TGTGCCAGCAGCTCAACGGGGACTAGCGGGAGGAATGAGCAGTTCTTC.